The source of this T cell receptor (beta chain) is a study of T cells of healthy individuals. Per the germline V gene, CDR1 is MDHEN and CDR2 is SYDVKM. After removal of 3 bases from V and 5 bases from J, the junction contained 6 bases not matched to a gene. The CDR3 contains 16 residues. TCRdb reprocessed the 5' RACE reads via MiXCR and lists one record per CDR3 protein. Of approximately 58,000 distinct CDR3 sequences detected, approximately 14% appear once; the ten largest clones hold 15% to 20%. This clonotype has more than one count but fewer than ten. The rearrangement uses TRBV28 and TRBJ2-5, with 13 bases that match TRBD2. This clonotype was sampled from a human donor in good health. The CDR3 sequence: CASSLILAGGGETQYF. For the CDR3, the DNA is TGTGCCAGCAGTTTGATACTAGCGGGGGGGGGCGAGACCCAGTACTTC. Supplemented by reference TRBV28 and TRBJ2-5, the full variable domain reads DVKVTQSSRYLVKRTGEKVFLECVQDMDHENMFWYRQDPGLGLRLIYFSYDVKMKEKGDIPEGYSVSREKKERFSLILESASTNQTSMYLCASSLILAGGGETQYFGPGTRLLVL.